A selection of T cell receptor beta chains follows, all from one sample in a study of CD8+ T cells in alopecia areata. The method was immunoSEQ multiplex PCR; TCRdb's version includes in-frame clones alone and lacks a portion of them. The sample contains 70,000 or so clones, roughly 30% of which appear only once. Specimen: CD8+ T cells sorted from blood, collected at week 4, from a patient treated with tofacitinib. Receptors originate from a human donor with alopecia areata. The CDR3 runs from the conserved cysteine through the conserved F or W. Fields, in order: D gene, clone size, J gene, V gene, CDR3 DNA, CDR3 protein. D genes are given only for firm matches. Clone size is stated in some rows and not others, as once, few, many or a class when expanded.

TRBD1 | NA | TRBJ1-1 | TRBV29-1 | TGCAGCGTGCCAGGAAAAGGGACAGTTGAAGCTTTCTTT | CSVPGKGTVEAFF
TRBD2 | few | TRBJ2-1 | TRBV29-1 | TGCAGCGTGTCGGGAGGGCTAGCGGGAGGGCCTAGCAATGAGCAGTTCTTC | CSVSGGLAGGPSNEQFF
TRBD1 | few | TRBJ1-1 | TRBV29-1 | TGCAGCGCCATAGACAGGGGGGAAGAGGAAGCTTTCTTT | CSAIDRGEEEAFF
NA | NA | TRBJ2-1 | TRBV29-1 | TGCAGCGTTGAAGATCGGGTGAATGAGCAGTTCTTC | CSVEDRVNEQFF
TRBD1 | NA | TRBJ2-5 | TRBV11-2 | TGTGCCAGCAGCCAACTATTGGGACAGCAAGAGACCCAGTACTTC | CASSQLLGQQETQYF
NA | few | TRBJ2-3 | TRBV7-6 | TGTGCCAGCAGCTTATCCGGAATCTACACAGATACGCAGTATTTT | CASSLSGIYTDTQYF
NA | NA | TRBJ2-7 | TRBV7-8 | TGTGCCAGCAGTACAAGCTCCTACGAGCAGTACTTC | CASSTSSYEQYF
TRBD1 | few | TRBJ2-7 | TRBV29-1 | TGCAGCGTTGAGTTTGTAGGACAGGCCGCCTACGAGCAGTACTTC | CSVEFVGQAAYEQYF
NA | NA | TRBJ1-2 | TRBV29-1 | TGCAGCGTTGAAGATATCGAGGGAGTCGGCTATGGCTACACCTTC | CSVEDIEGVGYGYTF
NA | many | TRBJ2-7 | TRBV6-6 | TGTGCCAGCAGTTACGATAGGGAACTCTCCTACGAGCAGTACTTC | CASSYDRELSYEQYF
NA | few | TRBJ2-5 | TRBV28 | TGTGCCAGCAGTTTAGTGGGGAAAGAGACCCAGTACTTC | CASSLVGKETQYF
NA | NA | TRBJ2-7 | TRBV5-1 | TGCGCCAGCAGCCCTCAGGGATCGGAAGAGCAGTACTTC | CASSPQGSEEQYF
NA | NA | TRBJ1-2 | TRBV13 | TGTGCCAGCAGTCAGGACTGGGACGGGCGGGGATACACCTTC | CASSQDWDGRGYTF
TRBD1 | NA | TRBJ1-2 | TRBV11-2 | TGTGCCAGCAGCCAAGCCGGGACAGGGTACTATGGCTACACCTTC | CASSQAGTGYYGYTF
NA | many | TRBJ2-7 | TRBV4-2 | TGTGCCAGCAGCCTACCCCTAGACAGCGAGCAGTACTTC | CASSLPLDSEQYF
NA | NA | TRBJ1-2 | TRBV2 | TGTGCCAGCACCGACAATGACAGGAGCTATGGCTACACCTTC | CASTDNDRSYGYTF
TRBD2 | few | TRBJ2-3 | TRBV29-1 | TGCAGCGTTGAACCTAGCGGGAGCTGGACAGATACGCAGTATTTT | CSVEPSGSWTDTQYF
NA | few | TRBJ1-1 | TRBV13 | TGTGCCAGCAGCCCCGGCAGGGTGGATGAAGCTTTCTTT | CASSPGRVDEAFF
TRBD2 | NA | TRBJ2-3 | TRBV4-1 | TGCGCCAGCAGCACCCGACTAGCGGGGACAGATACGCAGTATTTT | CASSTRLAGTDTQYF
NA | few | TRBJ2-7 | TRBV7-8 | TGTGCCAGCAGCACCCTAGAGTCCGGGTCGTACGAGCAGTACTTC | CASSTLESGSYEQYF
NA | NA | TRBJ1-5 | TRBV7-9 | TGTGCCAGCAGCTTAGGTCTTTCGACGGATCAGCCCCAGCATTTT | CASSLGLSTDQPQHF
TRBD1 | NA | TRBJ2-2 | TRBV29-1 | TGCAGCGACACGGACAGGGGTAGCGGGGAGCTGTTTTTT | CSDTDRGSGELFF
TRBD1 | few | TRBJ2-3 | TRBV9 | TGTGCCAGCAGCGTTGAGGGGGCGCGGACAGATACGCAGTATTTT | CASSVEGARTDTQYF
NA | NA | TRBJ2-1 | TRBV19 | TGTGCCAGTAGTACACAGGGTGTGGATGAGCAGTTCTTC | CASSTQGVDEQFF
TRBD2 | once | TRBJ2-2 | TRBV29-1 | TGCAGCGGCGTAGCGGGCCACACCGGGGAGCTGTTTTTT | CSGVAGHTGELFF
NA | few | TRBJ2-7 | TRBV7-3 | TGTGCCAGCAGCTTAGAGGGTGGGAAATACGAGCAGTACTTC | CASSLEGGKYEQYF
TRBD2 | NA | TRBJ2-1 | TRBV29-1 | TGCAGCGTTGTTTTCGAGCGGGAGGCAACGATCTTAGGTGAGCAGTTCTTC | CSVVFEREATILGEQFF
NA | many | TRBJ1-6 | TRBV6-5 | TGTGCCAGCCAGGACAGTTATAATTCACCCCTCCACTTT | CASQDSYNSPLHF
TRBD2 | NA | TRBJ2-7 | TRBV7-9 | TGTGCCAGCAGAACCACGACTAGCGGCCCGAACTACGAGCAGTACTTC | CASRTTTSGPNYEQYF
NA | NA | TRBJ2-1 | TRBV7-9 | TGTGCCAGCACTGTGGACTCGTCGGGGACCAATGAGCAGTTCTTC | CASTVDSSGTNEQFF
TRBD1 | few | TRBJ1-2 | TRBV29-1 | TGCAGCGTTGGGGACAGGGAGGACTATGGCTACACCTTC | CSVGDREDYGYTF
NA | NA | TRBJ1-5 | TRBV27 | TGTGCCAGCAGTTTCCACAATCAGCCCCAGCATTTT | CASSFHNQPQHF
NA | once | TRBJ1-5 | TRBV14 | TGTGCCAGCAGCCCGGGGGTAAGACAGCCCCAGCATTTT | CASSPGVRQPQHF
TRBD1 | few | TRBJ1-2 | TRBV29-1 | TGCAGCGTTGTCACGGGACAGGCGGTTGGCTACACCTTC | CSVVTGQAVGYTF
NA | NA | TRBJ2-3 | TRBV6-6 | TGTGCCAGCCGTGGACAGCCCTACACAGATACGCAGTATTTT | CASRGQPYTDTQYF
NA | few | TRBJ1-2 | TRBV4-1 | TGCGCCAGCAGCCCTAGAATTGACAGTGGCGGCTATGGCTACACCTTC | CASSPRIDSGGYGYTF
NA | few | TRBJ2-3 | TRBV9 | TGTGCCAGCAGCGTCCCGCCAGGGGCCCTAGCGGTCACAGATACGCAGTATTTT | CASSVPPGALAVTDTQYF
NA | NA | TRBJ1-2 | TRBV5-1 | TGCGCCAGCAGCTTCGAGGGTGGCTACACCTTC | CASSFEGGYTF
TRBD2 | NA | TRBJ2-5 | TRBV14 | TGTGCCAGCAGCCAAACTAGCGGCACACAAGAGACCCAGTACTTC | CASSQTSGTQETQYF
NA | NA | TRBJ1-1 | TRBV27 | TGTGCCAGCAGTGTCACAGGGAACACTGAAGCTTTCTTT | CASSVTGNTEAFF
TRBD1 | NA | TRBJ2-2 | TRBV7-9 | TGTGCCAGCAGCGGAACAGGGGTCACCGGGGAGCTGTTTTTT | CASSGTGVTGELFF
TRBD2 | NA | TRBJ2-1 | TRBV29-1 | TGCAGCGTCCCTATCCCCCCTAGCGGGATCTACAATGAGCAGTTCTTC | CSVPIPPSGIYNEQFF
NA | once | TRBJ2-7 | TRBV14 | TGTGCCAGCAGCGAAGGGAACATCCGGTACTTC | CASSEGNIRYF
TRBD1 | NA | TRBJ2-7 | TRBV4-3 | TGCGCCAGCAGCCAGGGGGTCGGGACAGGGTTCTACGAGCAGTACTTC | CASSQGVGTGFYEQYF
NA | few | TRBJ2-7 | TRBV29-1 | TGCAGCGTAAGAGACAGGCTTGCCTACGAGCAGTACTTC | CSVRDRLAYEQYF
NA | once | TRBJ1-5 | TRBV9 | TGTGCCAGCAGCCCCGGGGGAGCATCCTCGCCCCAGCATTTT | CASSPGGASSPQHF
NA | few | TRBJ2-2 | TRBV29-1 | TGCAGCGTTGAAGATTGGAACACCGGGGAGCTGTTTTTT | CSVEDWNTGELFF
NA | NA | TRBJ2-5 | TRBV29-1 | TGCACCATAGCCGGGGGACAGCAAGAGACCCAGTACTTC | CTIAGGQQETQYF
TRBD2 | NA | TRBJ2-7 | TRBV7-8 | TGTGCCAGCAGCTCAGACCAGACTAGCGGGATATCCTACGAGCAGTACTTC | CASSSDQTSGISYEQYF
NA | NA | TRBJ2-1 | TRBV9 | TGTGCCAGCAGCGTCCCGCCCGGGGATGAGCAGTTCTTC | CASSVPPGDEQFF
NA | NA | TRBJ2-2 | TRBV5-1 | TGCGCCAGCAGCTTGTCACACCCGAACACCGGGGAGCTGTTTTTT | CASSLSHPNTGELFF
TRBD2 | NA | TRBJ2-2 | TRBV9 | TGTGCCAGCAGCGTAGGGCGGGAGCGATCGGGCACCGGGGAGCTGTTTTTT | CASSVGRERSGTGELFF
TRBD1 | NA | TRBJ1-2 | TRBV18 | TGTGCCAGCTCAAGTACGGATCGGGGGACAGCCATCTTCTATGGCTACACCTTC | CASSSTDRGTAIFYGYTF
NA | few | TRBJ1-5 | TRBV7-9 | TGTGCCAGCAGCCCAGGGGTGGGGCAGCCCCAGCATTTT | CASSPGVGQPQHF
NA | few | TRBJ2-1 | TRBV5-1 | TGCGCCAGCAGCTTGGGGCCTGAGCAGTTCTTC | CASSLGPEQFF